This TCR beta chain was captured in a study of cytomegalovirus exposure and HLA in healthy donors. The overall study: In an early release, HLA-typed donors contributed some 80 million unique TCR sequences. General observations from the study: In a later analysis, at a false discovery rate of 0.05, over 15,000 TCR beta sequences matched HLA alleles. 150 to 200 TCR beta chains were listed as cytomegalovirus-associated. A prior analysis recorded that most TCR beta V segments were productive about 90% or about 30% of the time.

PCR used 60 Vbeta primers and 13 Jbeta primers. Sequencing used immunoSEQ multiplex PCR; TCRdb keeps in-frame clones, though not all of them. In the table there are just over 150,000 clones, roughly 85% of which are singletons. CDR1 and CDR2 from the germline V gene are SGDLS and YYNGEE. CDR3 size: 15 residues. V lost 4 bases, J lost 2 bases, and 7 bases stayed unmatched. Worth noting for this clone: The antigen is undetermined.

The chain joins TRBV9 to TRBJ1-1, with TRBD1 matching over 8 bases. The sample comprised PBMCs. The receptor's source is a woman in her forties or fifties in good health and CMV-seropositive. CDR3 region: CASSLDRGPNTEAFF. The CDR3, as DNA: TGTGCCAGCAGCTTAGACAGGGGCCCAAACACTGAAGCTTTCTTT.